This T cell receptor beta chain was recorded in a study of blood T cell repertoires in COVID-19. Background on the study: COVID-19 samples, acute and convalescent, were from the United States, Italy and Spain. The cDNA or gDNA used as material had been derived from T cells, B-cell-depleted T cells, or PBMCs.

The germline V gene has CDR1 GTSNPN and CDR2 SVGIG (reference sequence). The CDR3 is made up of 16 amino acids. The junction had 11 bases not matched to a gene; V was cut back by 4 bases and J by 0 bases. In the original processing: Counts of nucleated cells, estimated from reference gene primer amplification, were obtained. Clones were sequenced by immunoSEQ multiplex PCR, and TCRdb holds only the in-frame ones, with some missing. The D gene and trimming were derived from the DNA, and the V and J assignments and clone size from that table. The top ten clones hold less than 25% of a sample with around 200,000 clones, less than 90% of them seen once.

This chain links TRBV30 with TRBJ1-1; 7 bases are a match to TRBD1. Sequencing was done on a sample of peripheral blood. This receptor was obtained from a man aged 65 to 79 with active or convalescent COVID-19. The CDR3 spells CAWTRQGKTMNTEAFF. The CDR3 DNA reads TGTGCCTGGACGAGACAGGGAAAGACCATGAACACTGAAGCTTTCTTT.